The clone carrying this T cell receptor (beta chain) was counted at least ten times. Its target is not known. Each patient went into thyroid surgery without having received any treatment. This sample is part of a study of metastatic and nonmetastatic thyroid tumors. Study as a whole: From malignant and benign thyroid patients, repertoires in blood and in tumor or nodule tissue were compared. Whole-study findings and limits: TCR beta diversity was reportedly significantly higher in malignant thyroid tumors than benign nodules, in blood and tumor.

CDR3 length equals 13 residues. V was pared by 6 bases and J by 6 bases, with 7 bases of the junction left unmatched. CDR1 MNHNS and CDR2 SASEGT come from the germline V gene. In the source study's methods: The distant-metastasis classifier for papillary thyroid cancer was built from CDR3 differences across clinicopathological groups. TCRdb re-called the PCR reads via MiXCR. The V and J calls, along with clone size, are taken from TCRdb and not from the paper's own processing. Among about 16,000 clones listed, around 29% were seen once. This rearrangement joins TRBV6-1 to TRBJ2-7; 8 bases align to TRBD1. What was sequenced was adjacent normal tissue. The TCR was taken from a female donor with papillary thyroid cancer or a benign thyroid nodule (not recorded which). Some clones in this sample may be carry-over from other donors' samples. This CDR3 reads CASRYVQGGEQYF. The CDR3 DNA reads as TGTGCCAGCAGATACGTACAGGGGGGCGAGCAGTACTTC.